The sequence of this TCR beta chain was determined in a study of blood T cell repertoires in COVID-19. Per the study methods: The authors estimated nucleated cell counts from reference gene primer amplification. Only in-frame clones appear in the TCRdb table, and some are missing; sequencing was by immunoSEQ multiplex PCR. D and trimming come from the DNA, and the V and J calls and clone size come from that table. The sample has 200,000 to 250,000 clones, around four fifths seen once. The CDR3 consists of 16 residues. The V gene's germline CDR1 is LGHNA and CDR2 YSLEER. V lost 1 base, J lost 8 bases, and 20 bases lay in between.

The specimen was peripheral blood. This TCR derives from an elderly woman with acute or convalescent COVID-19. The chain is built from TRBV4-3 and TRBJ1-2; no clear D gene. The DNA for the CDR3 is TGCGCCAGCAGCCAAGGTGCCCCTGGCAGCGCCGTCGGCTACACCTTC. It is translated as CASSQGAPGSAVGYTF.